This entry is about one T cell receptor beta chain. The antigen remains undetermined. Diagnostic decisions used clinical symptoms, serum thyroxine and TRAb, thyroid ultrasound and orbital computed tomography. Fresh peripheral blood, 10 ml, yielded the PBMCs. The germline V gene encodes CDR1 LGHNA and CDR2 YNFKEQ. The CDR3 spans 13 residues. Trimming took off 4 bases at V and 5 bases at J, with 12 bases between the two ends. It was RNA transcripts that yielded the amplified TCR beta CDR3 regions. An initial round of RT-PCR targeting the TCR CDR3 relied on the HTBI primer set. A single record per CDR3 protein comes from TCRdb applying MiXCR to the multiplex PCR reads. The sample carries about 160,000 distinct CDR3 sequences, about 9.4% recorded once. These data belong to a study of T cells in Graves' hyperthyroidism and ophthalmopathy. Findings and caveats of the study: Ophthalmopathy, as predicted by the model, came a median about seven months after the prediction. In blood, most of the thyroid clonotypes expanded above 0.001 were also present.

The chain uses TRBV4-2 and TRBJ2-7; a weak D match, TRBD2 (5 bases). Specimen: blood. This TCR was recovered from a woman aged 18 to 35 with Graves' hyperthyroidism that later progressed to Graves' ophthalmopathy. The CDR3 sequence: CASSPRVGDEQYF. The CDR3 DNA follows: TGTGCCAGCAGCCCGCGGGTTGGAGACGAGCAGTACTTC.